The present T cell receptor beta chain was sequenced within a study of T cells in Graves' hyperthyroidism and ophthalmopathy. Study details: Any treatment followed the collection of peripheral blood at initial diagnosis.

This clonotype was observed a handful of times. Reasons for excluding patients were uncontrolled infection, other autoimmune disease, pregnancy or lactation. Based on clinical symptoms, serum thyroxine and TRAb, thyroid ultrasound and orbital computed tomography, diagnoses were reached. The PBMCs had their origin in approximately 10 ml of fresh peripheral blood. Regions amplified from RNA transcripts were the TCR beta CDR3 regions. A first-round RT-PCR of the TCR CDR3 used the HTBI primer set. TCRdb reprocessed the multiplex PCR reads with MiXCR, giving one entry per CDR3 protein. The table has roughly 710,000 distinct CDR3 sequences, around 40% seen once. After removal of 8 bases from V and 5 bases from J, the junction contained 11 bases not matched to a gene. Germline CDR1 reads MNHEY; CDR2 reads SVGAGI. The CDR3 runs to 14 residues.

The J gene is TRBJ2-7, the V gene TRBV6-5; 8 bases are shared with TRBD1. The TCR sequence derives from a woman aged 40 to 50 with Graves' hyperthyroidism. Sequenced: blood. The CDR3 protein is CASAPDRVEDEQYF. The CDR3 region has the DNA TGTGCCAGCGCTCCGGACAGGGTAGAAGACGAGCAGTACTTC.